This TCR beta chain was identified during a study of cytomegalovirus exposure and HLA in healthy donors. Turning to the study itself: A previous analysis identified around 120 million unique TCR beta sequences derived from about 180 million T cells. The early release's HLA-typed donors yielded some 85 million unique TCRs.

Use of 60 Vbeta and 13 Jbeta primers characterized the PCR. Using immunoSEQ multiplex PCR, the repertoire was profiled, and TCRdb retains in-frame clones only, with some absent. Here the sample spans some 220,000 clones, about 88% being singletons. Of note for this clone: As yet, its antigen is unknown.

The V end was cut by 4 bases, the J end by 2 bases, with 15 bases between. Germline CDR1 reads MNHNS; CDR2 reads SASEGT. The CDR3 length is 16 residues. Study-wide findings and caveats: A later analysis revealed that TCR association rates differed between HLA loci, peaking at DRB1 and bottoming out at HLA-C. The authors listed roughly 150 TCR beta chains as cytomegalovirus-associated.

Material: PBMCs. This clonotype was sampled from a girl aged 2 to 10 in good health and CMV-seronegative. The chain couples TRBV6-1 to TRBJ1-5; tentative D call: TRBD1 (6 bases). In DNA, the CDR3 is TGTGCCAGCAGTGGATCAAACAGGGTTGGCAATCAGCCCCAGCATTTT. Translated, it gives CASSGSNRVGNQPQHF.